The TCR beta chain described here comes from a study of a mutant IDH1 vaccine in newly diagnosed glioma. Study details: Vaccination followed radiotherapy alone by 4-6 weeks, or accompanied temozolomide cycles.

In its sample, this clone was seen a few times. The antigen is unknown. Regarding the study as a whole: Seemingly, top peripheral T cell clonotype changes bore no relation to pseudoprogression. Evidence of vaccine-induced immune responses was documented in about 93% of patients.

The CDR3 is 15 residues long. CDR1 LGHNA and CDR2 YNFKEQ come from the germline V gene. V was pared by 0 bases and J by 2 bases, with 10 bases between. The protocol was immunoSEQ multiplex PCR, while the TCRdb copy is restricted to in-frame clones and leaves out a portion. Among 65,000 to 85,000 clones, around nine tenths were seen once, and the ten largest hold approximately 2%. Time point meaning: week 35, safety follow-up. It was 300 ug of mutant IDH1 20-mer peptide that made up each vaccine dose, given with topical imiquimod. New WHO grade 3 or 4 astrocytomas that were IDH1-mutant and ATRX-lost occurred in the donors.

This receptor was obtained from a man aged 25-40 years with glioma. This sequence joins TRBV4-2 and TRBJ2-5; no definite D call. The material was PBMCs, obtained from a glioma patient whose treatment included an IDH1 peptide vaccine. CDR3 in amino acids: CASSQEWSAQETQYF. In nucleotides, the CDR3 is TGTGCCAGCAGCCAAGAATGGTCAGCACAAGAGACCCAGTACTTC.